The TCR beta chain under discussion was sequenced for a study of blood T cell repertoires in COVID-19 (dated by TCRdb to about 2020). Some background on the complete study: Samples from collaborators originated in the United States, Italy and Spain and spanned both the acute and convalescent phases of COVID-19. The repertoires were released in a freely available public database intended as a resource for research on the immune response to SARS-CoV-2. Where HLA class I and class II types were available, the types were taken from metadata supplied by the sample provider, not from assay-based typing. Deeply sampled blood TCRbeta repertoires from subjects exposed to, actively infected with, or recovered from COVID-19 were included in the dataset. The samples were drawn from two sources: the first 160 participants of the ongoing ImmuneRACE study, and 1,000 to 1,500 subjects contributed by 6 global collaborators. Sample metadata almost always included a de-identified subject ID, COVID-19 status, age in years and sex. The material from the prospective study consisted of cDNA or gDNA derived from T cells, B-cell-depleted T cells, or PBMCs. The full study reports these points: The amount of clinical and demographic metadata varied by source and participant and was provided uncurated.

TCRbeta CDR3 regions were amplified from genomic DNA by means of the immunoSEQ Assay, a bias-controlled multiplex PCR. The authors' analysis ran thus. Nucleated cell counts per sample were estimated from amplification of reference gene primers within the assay. Sequence reads were collapsed and filtered to measure the absolute abundance of every unique TCRbeta CDR3 rearrangement. For each sample, productive Simpson clonality was calculated as the square root of Simpson's diversity index across productive rearrangements. TCRdb carries this immuneACCESS record with in-frame sequences only. Its versions omit some clonotypes, under half of them owing to an unresolved V gene in the studies checked, with the rest unexplained. The V and J calls and clone size come from that table; D and trimming were worked out from the DNA. A total of some 47,000 clones appear in this sample, about 88% of them only once. Jointly, the top ten make up about 40% of the sample.

Whole blood was collected in K2EDTA tubes by collaborating institutions according to the institutions' own protocols. For TCRbeta analysis, collaborators shipped samples as frozen whole blood, isolated PBMCs, or DNA extracted from either of those sample types. From a lookup of the germline V gene (reference sequence), CDR1 and CDR2 are LGHDT and YNNKEL. The CDR3, cysteine through phenylalanine, is 16 amino acids long. Here the CDR3 DNA is all that survives: 48 bases in frame from base 1. For this chain, trimming is 1 base at the V end and 1 base at the J end, and the number of junction bases without a gene match is 2. With regard to this clone: Its antigen has not been determined. The record has no base qualities; no much larger clone is one base away.

This clonotype was obtained from a human donor in a cohort sampled during active COVID-19. The chain is encoded by TRBV3-1 (or the pseudogene TRBV3-2) joined to TRBJ2-3; 10 nucleotides in the junction match TRBD2. Sequencing was done on a sample of peripheral blood. Here is the DNA: TGTGCCAGCAGCCAAGGGCTAGCGGGGGGCACAGATACGCAGTATTTT. Its amino acids are CASSQGLAGGTDTQYF.